A single sample is the source of the 16 T cell receptor beta chains below, sequenced in a study of cytomegalovirus exposure and HLA in healthy donors. PCR amplification relied on 60 Vbeta primers (plus 13 Jbeta primers). The assay was immunoSEQ multiplex PCR, and TCRdb's table has in-frame clones only and misses some. Among 72,000 or so clones listed, 70% to 75% were seen once. The sample was PBMCs. The source of these receptors is a human donor in good health.

This clone showed up just once. The gene calls are TRBV7-9 and TRBJ1-1, with D possibly matching TRBD1 (5 bases). Germline V gives CDR1 SEHNR, CDR2 FQNEAQ (reference sequence). V was pared by 0 bases and J by 3 bases, with 11 bases between. The CDR3 has 15 residues. CDR3 in amino acids: CASSLAIWGDTEAFF. The CDR3 coding sequence is TGTGCCAGCAGCTTAGCGATATGGGGGGACACTGAAGCTTTCTTT.

This clone was counted a few times. One end of the junction is discordant with germline, which a read error may explain. This sequence joins TRBV19 and TRBJ1-1, with D possibly matching TRBD1 (5 bases). In germline, CDR1 is LNHDA, CDR2 SQIVND (reference sequence). There are 17 residues in the CDR3. The CDR3 is CASSIVGGTPRNAEAFF. The CDR3 DNA follows: TGTGCCAGTAGTATAGTCGGGGGGACCCCACGGAACGCTGAAGCTTTCTTT.

This chain uses TRBV11-2 with TRBJ1-3; the D gene is possibly TRBD1 (5 bases). CDR1 and CDR2 (germline): SGHAT, FQNNGV. The CDR3 sequence is 15 residues long. Trimming left V 4 bases short and J 2 bases short, with 12 bases between. In DNA, the CDR3 is TGTGCCAGCAGCTCCCCAAGGGGAACTGGAAACACCATATATTTT. As protein: CASSSPRGTGNTIYF.

This clone was detected only a few times. The chain is built from TRBV10-1 and TRBJ2-6; unclear D gene. Trimming cost V 3 bases and J 1 base, with 7 bases left between them. Germline V CDR1 and CDR2: WNHNN, SYGVQD (reference sequence). This CDR3 spans 15 amino acids. CDR3 residues: CASSDSRSGANVLTF. DNA for the CDR3: TGCGCCAGCAGTGATAGTCGATCTGGGGCCAACGTCCTGACTTTC.

The chain uses TRBV19 and TRBJ2-5, with TRBD2 matching over 9 bases. CDR3 size: 16 residues. The junction had 6 bases not matched to a gene; V was cut back by 3 bases and J by 1 base. In germline, CDR1 is LNHDA, CDR2 SQIVND (reference sequence). CDR3 sequence (DNA): TGTGCCAGTAGTATTCGTAGTAGCGGGAGCCAAGAGACCCAGTACTTC. This codes for CASSIRSSGSQETQYF.

The chain has TRBV5-1 and TRBJ2-7; the match to TRBD2 covers 13 bases. Germline lookup yields CDR1 SGHRS and CDR2 YFSETQ. The CDR3 is made up of 14 amino acids. With 3 bases clipped from V and 3 bases from J, the junction kept 0 bases outside the gene matches. Here the CDR3 DNA reads TGCGCCAGCAGCTGGACTAGCGGGAGCTACGAGCAGTACTTC. It is translated as CASSWTSGSYEQYF.

This clone was detected a few times. The gene calls are TRBV13 and TRBJ1-1, with 8 bases that match TRBD1. In germline, CDR1 is PRHDT, CDR2 FYEKMQ (reference sequence). V was pared by 5 bases and J by 5 bases, with 10 bases of the junction left unmatched. CDR3 length: 15 amino acids. CDR3 sequence (DNA): TGTGCCAGCAGCGAAAGCGGACAGGGAATGACTGAAGCTTTCTTT. It encodes CASSESGQGMTEAFF.

The chain is built from TRBV5-4 and TRBJ2-5; D perhaps matches TRBD1 (6 bases). The germline V gene has CDR1 SGHNT and CDR2 YYREEE (reference sequence). The CDR3 is made up of 17 amino acids. Trimming cost V 4 bases and J 4 bases, with 23 bases left between them. The CDR3 DNA follows: TGTGCCAGCAGCGCCGAGTCCCCAGGGGCCCGTGGAGAGACCCAGTACTTC. This translates into CASSAESPGARGETQYF.

This clone turned up a few times. This chain links TRBV6-5 with TRBJ2-1; no firm D call. CDR3 length: 12 amino acids. The ends were cut back, 2 bases at V and 7 bases at J, with 6 bases in the middle. CDR1 and CDR2 (germline): MNHEY, SVGAGI. CDR3 sequence: CASSYTMNEQFF. CDR3 bases: TGTGCCAGCAGTTACACAATGAATGAGCAGTTCTTC.

The rearrangement uses TRBV5-1 and TRBJ2-3; a possible D gene is TRBD2 (5 bases). Trimming pared 6 bases from V and 3 bases from J, leaving 14 bases between. Germline lookup yields CDR1 SGHRS and CDR2 YFSETQ. The CDR3 totals 14 residues. This CDR3 is CASKRETGTDTQYF. For the CDR3, the DNA is TGCGCCAGCAAAAGGGAGACGGGAACAGATACGCAGTATTTT.

The DNA for the CDR3 is TGTGCCAGCAGCCTAGGGTTCAGGACCTACGAGCAGTACTTC. Its translation is CASSLGFRTYEQYF. The J gene is TRBJ2-7, the V gene TRBV7-2; D uncertain. The CDR3 extends over 14 amino acids. Germline lookup yields CDR1 SGHTA and CDR2 FQGNSA. V lost 5 bases and J lost 2, with 13 bases in between.

The J gene is TRBJ2-5, the V gene TRBV28; 7 positions match TRBD1. Germline CDR1 reads MDHEN; CDR2 reads SYDVKM. CDR3 length equals 15 residues. V lost 2 bases to trimming and J lost 1 base; unmatched junction nucleotides: 4. DNA of the CDR3: TGTGCCAGCAGTTTAGGACAGGTGATCCAAGAGACCCAGTACTTC. Residues: CASSLGQVIQETQYF.

About this clone itself: The germline gene is not matched at one end of the junction; a read error may be the cause. The V gene is TRBV27, the J gene TRBJ2-7; TRBD1 agrees at 10 bases. Germline V gene lookup returns CDR1 MNHEY and CDR2 SMNVEV (reference sequence). This CDR3 comprises 12 residues. The CDR3 loop reads CASKTPGQGFLF. CDR3 in DNA: TGTGCCAGCAAGACTCCGGGACAGGGGTTTCTCTTC.

The sample holds a few counts of this clone. The chain is built from TRBV5-4 and TRBJ2-1; D not resolved. V lost 4 bases, J lost 1 base, and 18 bases lay in between. CDR3 length: 17 residues. Germline assignment: CDR1 SGHNT and CDR2 YYREEE (reference sequence). The DNA of the CDR3 is TGTGCCAGCAGCCCCCAGTTCCCGCCCGGGTCCTACAATGAGCAGTTCTTC. It codes for CASSPQFPPGSYNEQFF.

This clone was observed a single time. The gene calls are TRBV4-2 and TRBJ2-3, with D perhaps matching TRBD2 (6 bases). CDR3 length: 14 amino acids. Germline lookup yields CDR1 LGHNA and CDR2 YNFKEQ. Trimming cost V 1 base and J 4 bases, with 9 bases left between them. The CDR3 protein is CASSQAGEADTQYF. CDR3 in DNA: TGTGCCAGCAGCCAAGCGGGAGAGGCAGATACGCAGTATTTT.

This clone has only one observation. The chain is built from TRBV10-3 and TRBJ2-5; D is possibly TRBD2 (6 bases). V lost 2 bases, J lost 2 bases, and 15 bases lay in between. This CDR3 region has 16 residues. CDR1 ENHRY and CDR2 SYGVKD come from the germline V gene. CDR3 in DNA: TGTGCCATCAGTGAGGGCCAGGCTAGCGTACAAGAGACCCAGTACTTC. Residues: CAISEGQASVQETQYF.